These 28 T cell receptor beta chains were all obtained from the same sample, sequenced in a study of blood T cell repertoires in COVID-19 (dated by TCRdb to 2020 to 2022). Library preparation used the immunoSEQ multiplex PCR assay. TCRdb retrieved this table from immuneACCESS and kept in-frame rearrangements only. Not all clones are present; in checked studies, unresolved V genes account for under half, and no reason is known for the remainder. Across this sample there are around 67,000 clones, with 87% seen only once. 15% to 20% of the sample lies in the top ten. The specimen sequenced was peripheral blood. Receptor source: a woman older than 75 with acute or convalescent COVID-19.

CDR3 sequence (DNA): TGTGCCAGCAGTGTGACTAGCGGTTACGAGCAGTACTTC. Translating gives CASSVTSGYEQYF. The chain combines TRBV2 with TRBJ2-7, with 9 bases that match TRBD2. The CDR3 is 13 amino acids. Trimming at V came to 4 bases and at J to 4 bases, leaving 2 bases not matched to a gene. Germline CDR1 reads SNHLY; CDR2 reads FYNNEI. Full variable domain (missing parts from reference TRBV2 and TRBJ2-7): EPEVTQTPSHQVTQMGQEVILRCVPISNHLYFYWYRQILGQKVEFLVSFYNNEISEKSEIFDDQFSVERPDGSNFTLKIRSTKLEDSAMYFCASSVTSGYEQYFGPGTRLTVT.

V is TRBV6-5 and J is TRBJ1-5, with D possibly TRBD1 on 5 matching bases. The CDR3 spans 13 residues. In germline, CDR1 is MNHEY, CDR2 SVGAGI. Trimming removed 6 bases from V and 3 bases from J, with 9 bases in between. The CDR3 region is CASRLGVNQPQHF. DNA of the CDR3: TGTGCCAGCAGGCTAGGGGTCAATCAGCCCCAGCATTTT.

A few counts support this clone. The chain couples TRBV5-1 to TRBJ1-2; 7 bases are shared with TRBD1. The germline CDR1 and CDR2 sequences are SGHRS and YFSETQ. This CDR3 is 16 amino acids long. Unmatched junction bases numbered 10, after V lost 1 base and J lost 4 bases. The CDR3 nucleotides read TGCGCCAGCAGCTTGACACCACAGGGGTCCTCCTATGGCTACACCTTC. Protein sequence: CASSLTPQGSSYGYTF.

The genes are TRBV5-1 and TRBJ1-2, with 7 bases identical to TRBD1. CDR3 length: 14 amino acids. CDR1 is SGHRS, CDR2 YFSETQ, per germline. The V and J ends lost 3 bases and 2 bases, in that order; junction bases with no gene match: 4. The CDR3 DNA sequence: TGCGCCAGCAGCTCGGGACAGAGCAACTATGGCTACACCTTC. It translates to CASSSGQSNYGYTF.

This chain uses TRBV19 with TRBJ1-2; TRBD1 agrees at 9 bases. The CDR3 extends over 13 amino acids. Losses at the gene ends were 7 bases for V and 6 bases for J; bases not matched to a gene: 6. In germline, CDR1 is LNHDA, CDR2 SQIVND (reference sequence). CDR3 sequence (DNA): TGTGCCAGTAAATTCAGGACAGGGGATGGCTACACCTTC. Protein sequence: CASKFRTGDGYTF.

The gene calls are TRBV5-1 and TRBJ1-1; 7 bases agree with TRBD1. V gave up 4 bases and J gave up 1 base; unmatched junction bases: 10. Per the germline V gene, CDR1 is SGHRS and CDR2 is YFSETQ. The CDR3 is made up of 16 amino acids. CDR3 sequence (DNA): TGCGCCAGCAGCAAAAGACCACAGGGGTCGAACACTGAAGCTTTCTTT. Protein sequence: CASSKRPQGSNTEAFF.

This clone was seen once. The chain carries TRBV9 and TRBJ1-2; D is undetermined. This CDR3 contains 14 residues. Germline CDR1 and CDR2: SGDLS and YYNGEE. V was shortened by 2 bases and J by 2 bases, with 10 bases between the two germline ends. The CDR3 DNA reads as TGTGCCAGCAGCGTCCTTGGGAGCAACTATGGCTACACCTTC. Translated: CASSVLGSNYGYTF.

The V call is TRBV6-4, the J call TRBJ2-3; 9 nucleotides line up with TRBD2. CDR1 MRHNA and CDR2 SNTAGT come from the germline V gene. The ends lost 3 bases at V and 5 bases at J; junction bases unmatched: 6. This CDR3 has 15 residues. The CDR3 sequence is CASSDQAGGQDTQYF. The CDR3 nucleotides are TGTGCCAGCAGTGATCAGGCGGGGGGGCAAGATACGCAGTATTTT.

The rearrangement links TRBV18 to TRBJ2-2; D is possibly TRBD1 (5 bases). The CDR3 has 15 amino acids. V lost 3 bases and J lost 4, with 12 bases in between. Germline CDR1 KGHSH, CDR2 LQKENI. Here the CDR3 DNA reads TGTGCCAGCTCACCTCAGAGTAGGGGCACCGGGGAGCTGTTTTTT. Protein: CASSPQSRGTGELFF.

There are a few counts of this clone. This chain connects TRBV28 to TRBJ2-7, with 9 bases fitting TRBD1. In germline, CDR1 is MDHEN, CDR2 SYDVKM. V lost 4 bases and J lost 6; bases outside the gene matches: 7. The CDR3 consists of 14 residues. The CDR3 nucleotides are TGTGCCAGCAGTTGGGACAGGGTACGACTCGAGCAGTACTTC. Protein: CASSWDRVRLEQYF.

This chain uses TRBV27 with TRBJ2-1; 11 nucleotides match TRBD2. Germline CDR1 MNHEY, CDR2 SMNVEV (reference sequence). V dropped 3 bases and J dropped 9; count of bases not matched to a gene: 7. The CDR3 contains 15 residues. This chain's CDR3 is CASSLITSGGGEQFF. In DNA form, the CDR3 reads TGTGCCAGCAGTTTGATAACTAGCGGGGGCGGTGAGCAGTTCTTC.

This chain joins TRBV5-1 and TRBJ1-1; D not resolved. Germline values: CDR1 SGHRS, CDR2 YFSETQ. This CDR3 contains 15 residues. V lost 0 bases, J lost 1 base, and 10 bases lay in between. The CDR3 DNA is TGCGCCAGCAGCTTGGCCCGGTTGCAGAACACTGAAGCTTTCTTT. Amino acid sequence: CASSLARLQNTEAFF.

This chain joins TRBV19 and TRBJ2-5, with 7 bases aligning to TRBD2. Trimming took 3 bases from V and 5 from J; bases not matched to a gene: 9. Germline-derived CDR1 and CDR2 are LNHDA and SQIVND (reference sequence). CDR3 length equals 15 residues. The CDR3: CASSIGGEGLETQYF. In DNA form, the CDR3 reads TGTGCCAGTAGTATTGGGGGGGAGGGCCTGGAGACCCAGTACTTC.

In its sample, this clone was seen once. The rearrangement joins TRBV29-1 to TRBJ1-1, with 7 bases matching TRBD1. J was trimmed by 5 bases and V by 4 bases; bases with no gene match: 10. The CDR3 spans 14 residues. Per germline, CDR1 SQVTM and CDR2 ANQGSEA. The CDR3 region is CSVVRTGGGTEAFF. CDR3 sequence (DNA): TGCAGCGTTGTCCGGACAGGTGGAGGGACTGAAGCTTTCTTT.

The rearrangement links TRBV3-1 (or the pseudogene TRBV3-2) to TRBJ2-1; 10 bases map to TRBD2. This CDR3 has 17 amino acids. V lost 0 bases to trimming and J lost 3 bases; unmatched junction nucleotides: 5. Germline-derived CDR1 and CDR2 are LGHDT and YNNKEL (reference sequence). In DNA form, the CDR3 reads TGTGCCAGCAGCCAAGATCTAGCGGGAGCCCTCTACAATGAGCAGTTCTTC. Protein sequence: CASSQDLAGALYNEQFF.

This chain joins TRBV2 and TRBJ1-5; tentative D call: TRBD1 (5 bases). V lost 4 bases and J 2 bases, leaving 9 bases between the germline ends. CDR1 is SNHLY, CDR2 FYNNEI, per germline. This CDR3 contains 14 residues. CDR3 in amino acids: CASSAEGGNQPQHF. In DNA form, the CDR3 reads TGTGCCAGCAGTGCGGAAGGGGGCAATCAGCCCCAGCATTTT.

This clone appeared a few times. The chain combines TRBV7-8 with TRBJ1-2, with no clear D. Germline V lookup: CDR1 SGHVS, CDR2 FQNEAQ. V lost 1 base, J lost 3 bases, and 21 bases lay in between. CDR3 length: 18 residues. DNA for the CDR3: TGTGCCAGCAGCTTAGTATCTCAGGAAGTCCCTCTTGACTATGGCTACACCTTC. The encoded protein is CASSLVSQEVPLDYGYTF.

CDR3 amino acids: CAAKGGAGDTQYF. DNA of the CDR3: TGTGCCGCTAAGGGCGGGGCGGGAGATACGCAGTATTTT. The chain couples TRBV24-1 to TRBJ2-3; the D gene is possibly TRBD2 (6 bases). V was shortened by 12 bases and J by 5 bases, with 17 bases between the two germline ends. From germline, CDR1 is KGHDR and CDR2 SFDVKD. CDR3 length: 13 amino acids.

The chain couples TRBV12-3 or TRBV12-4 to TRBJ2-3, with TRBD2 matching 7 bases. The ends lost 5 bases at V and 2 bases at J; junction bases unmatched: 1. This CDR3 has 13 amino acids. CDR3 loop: CASSRDYTDTQYF. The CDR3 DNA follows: TGTGCCAGCAGTCGGGACTACACAGATACGCAGTATTTT.

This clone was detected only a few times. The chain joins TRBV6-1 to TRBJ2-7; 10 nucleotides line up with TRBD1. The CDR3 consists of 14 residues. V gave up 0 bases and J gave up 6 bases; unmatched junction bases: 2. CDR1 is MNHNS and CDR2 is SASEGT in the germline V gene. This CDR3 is CASSEARDRGEQYF. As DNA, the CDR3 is TGTGCCAGCAGTGAAGCGCGGGACAGGGGCGAGCAGTACTTC.

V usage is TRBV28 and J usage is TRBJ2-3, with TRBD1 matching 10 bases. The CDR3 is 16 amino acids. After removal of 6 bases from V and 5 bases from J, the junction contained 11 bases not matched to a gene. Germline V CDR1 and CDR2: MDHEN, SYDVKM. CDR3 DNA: TGTGCCAGCAGCCGACTGACAGGGGGCGAGAAAGATACGCAGTATTTT. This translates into CASSRLTGGEKDTQYF.

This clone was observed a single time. CDR3 amino acids: CASSQGRNTEAFF. The CDR3 DNA reads TGTGCCAGCAGCCAGGGCCGGAACACTGAAGCTTTCTTT. The chain employs TRBV7-2 and TRBJ1-1; possible D gene TRBD1, 5 bases. Germline loops: CDR1 SGHTA, CDR2 FQGNSA. Deletions cut 5 bases from V and 1 base from J, with 8 bases between. CDR3 length: 13 amino acids.

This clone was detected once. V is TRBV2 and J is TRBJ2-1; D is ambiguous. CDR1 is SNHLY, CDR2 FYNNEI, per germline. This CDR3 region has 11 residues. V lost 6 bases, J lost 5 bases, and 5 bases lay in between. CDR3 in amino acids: CASSLNNEQFF. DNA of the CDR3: TGTGCCAGCAGCCTTAACAATGAGCAGTTCTTC.

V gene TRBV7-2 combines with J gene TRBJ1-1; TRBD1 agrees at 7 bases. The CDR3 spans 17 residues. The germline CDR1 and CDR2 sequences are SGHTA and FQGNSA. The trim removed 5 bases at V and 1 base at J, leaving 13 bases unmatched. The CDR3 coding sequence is TGTGCCAGCAGCCTAGTTCTGACAGGGATTACGAACACTGAAGCTTTCTTT. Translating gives CASSLVLTGITNTEAFF.

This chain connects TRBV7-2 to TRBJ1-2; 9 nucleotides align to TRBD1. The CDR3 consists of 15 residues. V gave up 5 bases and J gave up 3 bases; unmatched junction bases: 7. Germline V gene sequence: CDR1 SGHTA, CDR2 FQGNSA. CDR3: CASSPSGTGHYGYTF. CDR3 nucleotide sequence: TGTGCCAGCAGCCCATCCGGGACAGGGCACTATGGCTACACCTTC.

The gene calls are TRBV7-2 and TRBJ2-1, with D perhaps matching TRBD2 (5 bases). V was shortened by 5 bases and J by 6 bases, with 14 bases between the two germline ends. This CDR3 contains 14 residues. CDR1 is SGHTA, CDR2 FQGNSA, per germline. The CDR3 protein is CASSVTRTGNEQFF. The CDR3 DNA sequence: TGTGCCAGCAGCGTAACTAGGACCGGCAATGAGCAGTTCTTC.

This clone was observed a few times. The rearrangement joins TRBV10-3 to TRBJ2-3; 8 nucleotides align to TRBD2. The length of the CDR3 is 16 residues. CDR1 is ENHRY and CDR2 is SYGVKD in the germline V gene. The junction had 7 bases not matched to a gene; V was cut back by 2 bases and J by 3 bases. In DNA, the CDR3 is TGTGCCATCAGTGAGCGAGCGGGAGCGGTGACAGATACGCAGTATTTT. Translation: CAISERAGAVTDTQYF.

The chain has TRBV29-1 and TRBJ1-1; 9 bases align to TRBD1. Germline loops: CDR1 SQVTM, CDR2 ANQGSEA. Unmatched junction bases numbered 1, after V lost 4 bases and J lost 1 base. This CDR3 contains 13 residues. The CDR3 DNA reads TGCAGCGTTGTGGGACAGGGGAACACTGAAGCTTTCTTT. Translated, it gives CSVVGQGNTEAFF.